This T cell receptor (beta chain) derives from a study of immune characterization of retroperitoneal liposarcoma. From the PCR reads, TCRdb called clonotypes with MiXCR, one entry per CDR3 protein. Of 10,000 or so distinct CDR3 sequences in the sample, roughly a quarter are singletons; the top ten hold more than 8%. This clonotype appeared many times. Just one base apart from a much larger clone, this may be a read error. This CDR3 is built from 15 residues. Germline CDR1 and CDR2: MNHNS and SASEGT. The V segment lost 2 bases and the J segment 1 base; nucleotides outside the gene matches: 1. The source is a male donor with retroperitoneal liposarcoma. The sequencing input was tumor tissue. V gene TRBV6-1 combines with J gene TRBJ2-3, with 9 bases aligning to TRBD2. The CDR3 DNA reads TGTGCCAGCAGTGAAATAGCGGGGGGCACAGATACGCAGTATTTT. Its translation: CASSEIAGGTDTQYF.